This TCR beta chain was profiled in a study of cytomegalovirus exposure and HLA in healthy donors. Whole-study results and caveats: What a later analysis reportedly showed was that an Asian-associated ancestry cluster had fewer N-insertions than the roughly 670-donor mean. Researchers had no immune exposure information except CMV serostatus available. A likely sequencing artifact accounted for one observed cluster of highly shared sequence variants.

With 60 Vbeta and 13 Jbeta primers, the PCR was carried out. The table came from immunoSEQ multiplex PCR; TCRdb's copy has only in-frame clones and leaves some out. The sample holds about 170,000 clones, around 80% seen once. As for this clone: Its antigen remains unidentified.

The CDR3 runs to 13 residues. Germline lookup yields CDR1 LGHNA and CDR2 YSLEER. V gave up 0 bases and J gave up 12 bases, with 11 bases separating them. What was sequenced was PBMCs. This clonotype was obtained from a woman aged 45-60 years in good health and CMV-seropositive. The J gene is TRBJ1-4, the V gene TRBV4-3; D remains unclear. This chain's CDR3 is CASSQDLHAELFF. In nucleotides, the CDR3 is TGCGCCAGCAGCCAAGATCTACACGCGGAACTGTTTTTT.